This T cell receptor beta chain was sequenced during a study of blood T cell repertoires in COVID-19. Overall study context: Italy, Spain and the United States were the sources of the convalescent and acute COVID-19 samples. PBMCs, B-cell-depleted T cells, or T cells were the source of the cDNA or gDNA that made up the material.

Data came from immunoSEQ multiplex PCR; TCRdb stores just in-frame clones and leaves some out. The sample contains about 270,000 clones, around 93% of which appear only once. What was sequenced was PBMCs or T cells enriched from blood (not recorded which). The clonotype comes from a man in his forties who had been exposed to COVID-19.

CDR3: CASSYNRVETQYF. The DNA for the CDR3 is TGTGCCAGCAGTTATAACAGGGTGGAGACCCAGTACTTC. V usage is TRBV6-5 and J usage is TRBJ2-5; D is possibly TRBD1 (6 bases). With 3 bases removed from V and 5 bases from J, the gap between germline ends came to 10 bases. CDR3 length equals 13 residues. In germline, CDR1 is MNHEY, CDR2 SVGAGI.